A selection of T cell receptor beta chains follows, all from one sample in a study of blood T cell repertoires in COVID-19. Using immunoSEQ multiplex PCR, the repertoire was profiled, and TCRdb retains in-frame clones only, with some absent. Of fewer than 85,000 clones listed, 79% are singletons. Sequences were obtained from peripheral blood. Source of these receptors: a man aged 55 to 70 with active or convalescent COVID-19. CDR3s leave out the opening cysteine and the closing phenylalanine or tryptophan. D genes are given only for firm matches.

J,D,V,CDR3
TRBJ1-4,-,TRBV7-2,ASSLSGSSNEKLF
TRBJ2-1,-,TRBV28,ASSLFGSSYNEQF
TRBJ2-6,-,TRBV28,ASSFGGGTGANVLT
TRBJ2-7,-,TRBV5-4,ASSSAGGTGTYEQY
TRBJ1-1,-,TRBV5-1,ASTAATGGTTEAF
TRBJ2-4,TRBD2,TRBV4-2,ASSQELGGGAENIQY
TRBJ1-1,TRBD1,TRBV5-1,ASSLGGRYTEAF
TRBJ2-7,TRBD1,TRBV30,AWSPPVTGNYEQY
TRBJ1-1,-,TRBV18,ASSPPDRNTEAF
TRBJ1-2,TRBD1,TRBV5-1,ASSLQGERDGYT
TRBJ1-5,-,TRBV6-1,ASSERREGGQPQH
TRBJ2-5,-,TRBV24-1,ATSEGLRRGTQETQY
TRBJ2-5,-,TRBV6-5,ATFGQIQETQY
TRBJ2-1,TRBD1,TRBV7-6,ASSPPRDRRYNEQF
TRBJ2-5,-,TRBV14,ASSQERGANVQETQY
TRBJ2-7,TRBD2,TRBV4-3,ASSQSTGGGFHEQY
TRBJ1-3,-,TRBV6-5,ASRAKGTSGNTIY
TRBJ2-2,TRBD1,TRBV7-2,ASSLLSLGTGTTGELF
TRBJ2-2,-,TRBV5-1,ASSKVTGNGELF
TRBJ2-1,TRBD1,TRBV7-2,ASSVAGQGLPF
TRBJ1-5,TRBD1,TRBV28,ASRNPGQGGNQPQH
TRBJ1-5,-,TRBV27,ASSPTGQGQPQH
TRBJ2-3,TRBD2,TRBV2,ASSGLAGGSDTQY
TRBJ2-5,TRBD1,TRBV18,ASGSTGQETQY
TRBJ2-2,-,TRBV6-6,ASKVGGAAGELF
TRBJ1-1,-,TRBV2,ASSEQGNTEAF
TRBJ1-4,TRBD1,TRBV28,ASSSPGQANEKLF
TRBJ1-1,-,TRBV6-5,ASSYSGREAF
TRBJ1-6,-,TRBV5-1,ASSLAAGASPLH
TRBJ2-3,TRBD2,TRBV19,ASSMLAGGRWSPDTQY
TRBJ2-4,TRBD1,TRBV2,ASSELTGGMDIQY
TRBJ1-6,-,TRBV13,ASSLQGNSPLH
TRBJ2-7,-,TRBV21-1,ASSKEERHHWH
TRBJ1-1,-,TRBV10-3,AITIQGNTEAF
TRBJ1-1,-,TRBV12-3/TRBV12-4,ASSLARGDVAF
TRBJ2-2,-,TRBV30,AWSAYTGELF
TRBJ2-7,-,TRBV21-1,ASSKAKRSGGCVEQY
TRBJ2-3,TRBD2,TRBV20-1,SASPTSGADTQY
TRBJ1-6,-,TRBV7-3,ASSSRQDSPLH
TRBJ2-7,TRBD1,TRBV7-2,ASSRQGRPDIDEQY
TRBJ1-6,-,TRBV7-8,ASSLGVQLNSPLH
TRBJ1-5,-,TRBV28,ASRPTGNNQPQH
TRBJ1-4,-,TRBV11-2,ASSLRVTNEKLF
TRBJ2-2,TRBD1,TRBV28,ASSRGTGGIDTGELF
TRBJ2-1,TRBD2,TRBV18,ASSPVRGVSYNEQF
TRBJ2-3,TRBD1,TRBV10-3,AISGDSSRAYTQY
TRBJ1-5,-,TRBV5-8,ASSGGESDQPQH
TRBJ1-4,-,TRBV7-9,ASSSHLGGGRADEKLF
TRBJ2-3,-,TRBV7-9,ASTSRGSDTQY
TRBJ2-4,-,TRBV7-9,ASSLGWEKNIQY
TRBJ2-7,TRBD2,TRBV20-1,SASTGSGGAGYEQY
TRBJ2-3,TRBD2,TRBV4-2,ASSQALSGGLTDTQY
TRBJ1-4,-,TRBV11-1,ASSFSSGSGEKLF
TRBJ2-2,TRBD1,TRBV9,ASSEGTATGELF
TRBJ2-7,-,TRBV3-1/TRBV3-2,ASSQIRGRGEQY
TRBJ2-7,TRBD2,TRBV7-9,ASSLSGGWYEQY
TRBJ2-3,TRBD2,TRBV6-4,ASSALSGGAADTQY
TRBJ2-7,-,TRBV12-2,ASRVLPLTSGGDYEQY
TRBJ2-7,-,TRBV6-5,ASSKDYSYEQY